The clone carrying this T cell receptor (beta chain) was seen only once. The antigen is undetermined. This entry belongs to a study of T cell responses to AZD1222 COVID-19 vaccine. The study's findings and limits: It should be noted that donors were predominantly white British and more often female, and clonal diversity was possibly underestimated. Among vaccine-associated CD4 TCRs, coverage spanned spike, with dominance at 160-218 and 743-854. Baseline serology detected seropositivity in only six AZD1222 recipients.

The repertoire was sequenced with immunoSEQ multiplex PCR; TCRdb's copy has only in-frame clones and lacks some. The table shows some 40,000 clones, with 88% occurring only once. V was pared by 4 bases and J by 2 bases, with 9 bases between. CDR1 SGHRS and CDR2 YFSETQ come from the germline V gene. This CDR3 has 13 residues. The chain uses TRBV5-1 and TRBJ1-1; the D gene is possibly TRBD1 (6 bases). The sample in question was peripheral blood, obtained 28 days after the second dose of the MenACWY control vaccine. The TCR comes from an adult who received the MenACWY meningococcal vaccine as a control. Written as DNA, the CDR3 is TGCGCCAGCAGCACGACAGGAAACACTGAAGCTTTCTTT. It is translated as CASSTTGNTEAFF.